This TCR beta chain is drawn from a study of T cells after yellow fever vaccination. Study in general: Libraries from low-cell-number fractions were prepared with the SMART-Seq v4 Ultra Low Input RNA kit.

In germline, CDR1 is SGDLS, CDR2 YYNGEE. This CDR3 has 11 amino acids. V was cut by 4 bases and J by 6 bases, with 8 bases left in between. TCRdb re-called the 5' RACE reads with MiXCR, one entry per CDR3 protein. The sample lists 150,000 to 200,000 distinct CDR3 sequences; approximately 11% were seen once. In its sample, this clonotype was seen a few times. The antigen is unknown. Overall study results and limits: A limited proportion of clonotypes was detected within both the CD4 and CD8 compartments.

This receptor was obtained from a man between 18 and 29 years old who received the YFV17D yellow fever vaccine. This specimen was CD8+ T cells sorted from PBMCs, taken 15 days after the yellow fever booster vaccination. The rearrangement uses TRBV9 and TRBJ2-7; unclear D gene. CDR3 sequence: CASSLRTEQYV. CDR3 sequence (DNA): TGTGCCAGCAGCCTCCGAACCGAGCAGTACGTC.